This entry describes one T cell receptor (beta chain). These data are taken from a study of blood T cell repertoires in COVID-19. Study details: Acute-phase and convalescent COVID-19 samples originated in the United States, Italy and Spain. T cells, B-cell-depleted T cells, or PBMCs provided the cDNA or gDNA that served as material.

Germline-derived CDR1 and CDR2 are SGHVS and FQNEAQ. J gave up 7 bases and V 5 bases, and 8 bases lay outside the gene matches. The CDR3 length is 15 residues. How the authors handled the data: Reference gene primer amplification gave estimated nucleated cell counts. Sequencing used immunoSEQ multiplex PCR; TCRdb keeps in-frame clones, though not all of them. That table furnishes V, J and clone size, whereas the DNA furnished D and trimming. Here the sample spans under 140,000 clones, roughly 91% being singletons. The TCR sequence derives from a woman between 50 and 59 years old with acute or convalescent COVID-19. Sequencing used peripheral blood. The chain joins TRBV7-8 to TRBJ2-7; 13 nucleotides align to TRBD2. The CDR3 sequence is CASSQLAGGGGEQYF. Here the CDR3 DNA reads TGTGCCAGCAGCCAACTAGCGGGAGGGGGGGGAGAGCAGTACTTC. Full variable domain (outside the CDR3, taken from reference TRBV7-8 and TRBJ2-7): GAGVSQSPRYKVAKRGQDVALRCDPISGHVSLFWYQQALGQGPEFLTYFQNEAQLDKSGLPSDRFFAERPEGSVSTLKIQRTQQEDSAVYLCASSQLAGGGGEQYFGPGTRLTVT.